The text below deals with one T cell receptor beta chain. Its antigen is still unknown. TCRdb passed the 5' RACE reads through MiXCR, listing each CDR3 protein once. The sample holds roughly 480,000 distinct CDR3 sequences, more than 20% seen once. This record comes from a study of identical twins. Study results and limitations: Conclusions rested on cross-sectional statistics rather than following the same donors.

V was shortened by 4 bases and J by 8 bases, with 14 bases between the two germline ends. The CDR3 extends over 13 amino acids. Per the germline V gene, CDR1 is LNHNV and CDR2 is YYDKDF (reference sequence). This sample also belongs to another study, concerning T cells expressing NK-cell markers. That source adds: Sorted CD3+CD56+NKG2C+, CD3+CD56+NKG2C- and CD3+CD56-NKG2C+ T cells supplied TCR beta repertoires.

The chain couples TRBV15 to TRBJ1-2; D gene uncertain. The receptor comes from a woman aged 18 to 35 in good health. Sequences were obtained from CD4+ T cells sorted from blood. DNA for the CDR3: TGTGCCACCAGCACACAGCCCGGGCGAGGCTACACCTTC. It is translated as CATSTQPGRGYTF.